These T cell receptor beta chains were read from a single sample in a study of blood T cell repertoires in COVID-19. Only in-frame clones appear in the TCRdb table, and some are missing; sequencing was by immunoSEQ multiplex PCR. This sample has tens of thousands of clones; about 91% occur once, and the top ten carry approximately 2.3%. The sample taken for sequencing was peripheral blood. These receptors all stem from a human donor with active COVID-19. The donor label of this sample is uncertain. Each CDR3 is given with its conserved first and last residue. The order of the fields is V gene, clone size, D gene, J gene, CDR3 length, CDR3 DNA, CDR3 protein. A D gene is named only where the DNA matches it firmly. Not every row has a clone size; where given, it reads once, few, many or a size class.

V gene: TRBV29-1; clone size: -; D gene: TRBD1; J gene: TRBJ2-7; CDR3 length: 14; CDR3 DNA: TGCAGCGTTGAAGATCTGACAGGGGACCACGAGCAGTACTTC; CDR3 protein: CSVEDLTGDHEQYF
V gene: TRBV25-1; clone size: -; D gene: -; J gene: TRBJ1-6; CDR3 length: 12; CDR3 DNA: TGTGCCTGCCAGAACGATCGTTCACCCCTCCACTTT; CDR3 protein: CACQNDRSPLHF
V gene: TRBV5-1; clone size: -; D gene: -; J gene: TRBJ2-5; CDR3 length: 12; CDR3 DNA: TGCGCCAGCAGCTTGGAAGGGGTGACCCAGTACTTC; CDR3 protein: CASSLEGVTQYF
V gene: TRBV5-1; clone size: -; D gene: -; J gene: TRBJ1-3; CDR3 length: 15; CDR3 DNA: TGCGCCAGCAGCTTGCTAAGTGCCTCTGGAAACACCATATATTTT; CDR3 protein: CASSLLSASGNTIYF
V gene: TRBV12-3/TRBV12-4; clone size: -; D gene: -; J gene: TRBJ1-4; CDR3 length: 12; CDR3 DNA: TGTGCCAGCAGTTGGACTGTTGAAAAACTGTTTTTT; CDR3 protein: CASSWTVEKLFF
V gene: TRBV6-5; clone size: -; D gene: TRBD1; J gene: TRBJ1-1; CDR3 length: 14; CDR3 DNA: TGTGCCAGCAGGAGGACAGGGGACTTGTCTGAAGCTTTCTTT; CDR3 protein: CASRRTGDLSEAFF
V gene: TRBV6-5; clone size: -; D gene: TRBD1; J gene: TRBJ1-1; CDR3 length: 14; CDR3 DNA: TGTGCCAGCAAAGACAGGGGTTCAGCCACTGAAGCTTTCTTT; CDR3 protein: CASKDRGSATEAFF
V gene: TRBV6-5; clone size: -; D gene: TRBD1; J gene: TRBJ2-7; CDR3 length: 13; CDR3 DNA: TGTGCCAGCAGCCGCGACAGGGGCTACGAGCAGTACTTC; CDR3 protein: CASSRDRGYEQYF
V gene: TRBV4-2; clone size: -; D gene: TRBD1; J gene: TRBJ2-6; CDR3 length: 17; CDR3 DNA: TGTGCCAGCAGCCCCGACAGGGGATTAAGGGGGGCCAACGTCCTGACTTTC; CDR3 protein: CASSPDRGLRGANVLTF
V gene: TRBV7-3; clone size: -; D gene: TRBD2; J gene: TRBJ2-1; CDR3 length: 16; CDR3 DNA: TGTGCCAGCAGCCCCCCCGGGGAGCGGGGCGGTAATGAGCAGTTCTTC; CDR3 protein: CASSPPGERGGNEQFF
V gene: TRBV5-4; clone size: -; D gene: TRBD1; J gene: TRBJ1-4; CDR3 length: 14; CDR3 DNA: TGTGCCAGCAGCGCGGACAGGGTTCAAGAAAAACTGTTTTTT; CDR3 protein: CASSADRVQEKLFF
V gene: TRBV5-4; clone size: -; D gene: TRBD1; J gene: TRBJ2-3; CDR3 length: 16; CDR3 DNA: TGTGCCAGCAGCTTGTCAGGGGGACCAAACACAGATACGCAGTATTTT; CDR3 protein: CASSLSGGPNTDTQYF
V gene: TRBV5-1; clone size: -; D gene: TRBD1; J gene: TRBJ1-3; CDR3 length: 15; CDR3 DNA: TGCGCCAGCAGCTTGGCCCCAGGGGGGACAAACACCATATATTTT; CDR3 protein: CASSLAPGGTNTIYF
V gene: TRBV19; clone size: -; D gene: -; J gene: TRBJ1-2; CDR3 length: 13; CDR3 DNA: TGTGCCAGTAATGGTCGGCGGATCTATGGCTACACCTTC; CDR3 protein: CASNGRRIYGYTF
V gene: TRBV2; clone size: -; D gene: TRBD2; J gene: TRBJ2-5; CDR3 length: 12; CDR3 DNA: TGTGCCATGGGGGGGGAGCAAGAGACCCAGTACTTC; CDR3 protein: CAMGGEQETQYF
V gene: TRBV3-1/TRBV3-2; clone size: -; D gene: TRBD2; J gene: TRBJ2-1; CDR3 length: 16; CDR3 DNA: TGTGCCAGCAGCACCTTCGGGACTAGCGGGGCCAATGAGCAGTTCTTC; CDR3 protein: CASSTFGTSGANEQFF
V gene: TRBV9; clone size: -; D gene: TRBD1; J gene: TRBJ2-7; CDR3 length: 16; CDR3 DNA: TGTGCCAGCAGCGTAGCGACAGGGGGGCCCTCCTACGAGCAGTACTTC; CDR3 protein: CASSVATGGPSYEQYF
V gene: TRBV20-1; clone size: -; D gene: TRBD2; J gene: TRBJ2-7; CDR3 length: 15; CDR3 DNA: TGCAGTGCTAGTTTCATTAGCGGGGGGCCCGTTCAGCAGTACTTC; CDR3 protein: CSASFISGGPVQQYF
V gene: TRBV6-2/TRBV6-3; clone size: -; D gene: TRBD2; J gene: TRBJ2-7; CDR3 length: 16; CDR3 DNA: TGTGCCAGCAGCCGGCCAACTAGCGGGAGCACCTACGAGCAGTACTTC; CDR3 protein: CASSRPTSGSTYEQYF
V gene: TRBV29-1; clone size: few; D gene: TRBD2; J gene: TRBJ2-3; CDR3 length: 15; CDR3 DNA: TGCAGCGTTGGCTTCGGAGCGGGGGGCACAGATACGCAGTATTTT; CDR3 protein: CSVGFGAGGTDTQYF
V gene: TRBV7-2; clone size: -; D gene: TRBD1; J gene: TRBJ1-1; CDR3 length: 16; CDR3 DNA: TGTGCCAGCAGTCGAGAAACCGGGACAGGGAGTACTGAAGCTTTCTTT; CDR3 protein: CASSRETGTGSTEAFF
V gene: TRBV7-3; clone size: -; D gene: -; J gene: TRBJ1-3; CDR3 length: 17; CDR3 DNA: TGTGCCAGCAGCTTAACCCCGACAGGACCCTCTGGAAACACCATATATTTT; CDR3 protein: CASSLTPTGPSGNTIYF
V gene: TRBV7-8; clone size: -; D gene: TRBD1; J gene: TRBJ1-4; CDR3 length: 16; CDR3 DNA: TGTGCCAGCAGAATGCAGCCGGGACAGATGAATGAAAAACTGTTTTTT; CDR3 protein: CASRMQPGQMNEKLFF
V gene: TRBV14; clone size: -; D gene: -; J gene: TRBJ2-3; CDR3 length: 14; CDR3 DNA: TGTGCCAGCAGCCCGGGACTTCTTCGGGATACGCAGTATTTT; CDR3 protein: CASSPGLLRDTQYF
V gene: TRBV7-9; clone size: -; D gene: -; J gene: TRBJ1-2; CDR3 length: 13; CDR3 DNA: TGTGCCAGCAGTCCGACAGCCTCGAATGGCTACACCTTC; CDR3 protein: CASSPTASNGYTF
V gene: TRBV19; clone size: -; D gene: -; J gene: TRBJ2-1; CDR3 length: 17; CDR3 DNA: TGTGCCAGTAGTATATCCCCGCCAGGGGTCTCCTACAATGAGCAGTTCTTC; CDR3 protein: CASSISPPGVSYNEQFF
V gene: TRBV21-1; clone size: -; D gene: -; J gene: TRBJ1-4; CDR3 length: 12; CDR3 DNA: TGTGCCAGCAGCAAAGTCAGACAGGGGCTGTTTTTT; CDR3 protein: CASSKVRQGLFF
V gene: TRBV2; clone size: -; D gene: TRBD1; J gene: TRBJ2-7; CDR3 length: 14; CDR3 DNA: TGTGCAGCTCTGGGGGGGACAGGGGTTCGCGAGCAGTACTTC; CDR3 protein: CAALGGTGVREQYF
V gene: TRBV5-5; clone size: medium-sized; D gene: -; J gene: TRBJ1-2; CDR3 length: 13; CDR3 DNA: TGTGCCAGCACACTAAGGGGTGTAGATGGCTACACCTTC; CDR3 protein: CASTLRGVDGYTF
V gene: TRBV19; clone size: -; D gene: -; J gene: TRBJ1-4; CDR3 length: 15; CDR3 DNA: TGTGCCAGTAGTACCTCTGGGGCGACTAATGAAAAACTGTTTTTT; CDR3 protein: CASSTSGATNEKLFF
V gene: TRBV29-1; clone size: -; D gene: -; J gene: TRBJ2-3; CDR3 length: 14; CDR3 DNA: TGCAGCGTTGAAGTTCAGAGGGACACAGATACGCAGTATTTT; CDR3 protein: CSVEVQRDTDTQYF